The 6 T cell receptor beta chains given below trace back to one sample, sequenced in a study of blood T cell repertoires in COVID-19. Sequencing used immunoSEQ multiplex PCR; TCRdb keeps in-frame clones, though not all of them. The sample lists approximately 110,000 clones, approximately 88% seen once, with 0.8% to 1% in the top ten. The sample taken for sequencing was peripheral blood. The receptors come from a woman between 65 and 79 years old with acute or convalescent COVID-19.

The chain combines TRBV27 with TRBJ2-1; D possibly corresponds to TRBD2 (5 bases). Per germline, CDR1 MNHEY and CDR2 SMNVEV (reference sequence). V lost 5 bases to trimming and J lost 0 bases, with 14 bases between them. The CDR3 runs 16 residues. The CDR3 region has the DNA TGTGCCAGCAGTAACGGACTCCTCAGCTCCTACAATGAGCAGTTCTTC. Its protein product is CASSNGLLSSYNEQFF.

This chain uses TRBV7-9 with TRBJ1-1, with D maybe TRBD1 (5 bases). The CDR3 has 14 amino acids. The V gene's germline CDR1 is SEHNR and CDR2 FQNEAQ (reference sequence). V lost 6 bases and J 3 bases, leaving 14 bases between the germline ends. As DNA, the CDR3 is TGTGCCAGCAGTCGGCGGGACGCAGACACTGAAGCTTTCTTT. This codes for CASSRRDADTEAFF.

This clone appeared a few times. J is TRBJ1-6 and V is TRBV9; D remains unclear. Per germline, CDR1 SGDLS and CDR2 YYNGEE. The CDR3 covers 14 residues. The germline V and J ends were trimmed by 2 bases and 8 bases, with 11 bases remaining between them. The CDR3 nucleotides are TGTGCCAGCAGCGTCGGCAGGCCTGATTCACCCCTCCACTTT. This encodes CASSVGRPDSPLHF.

The gene calls are TRBV9 and TRBJ2-1; 10 bases match TRBD2. Trimming took 5 bases from V and 4 from J; bases not matched to a gene: 9. This CDR3 has 16 residues. Looked up from germline, CDR1 is SGDLS and CDR2 is YYNGEE. The CDR3 region is CASSLGGLAAYNEQFF. For the CDR3, the DNA is TGTGCCAGCAGTCTCGGCGGACTAGCGGCGTACAATGAGCAGTTCTTC.

This clone was counted a single time. The rearrangement uses TRBV12-3 or TRBV12-4 and TRBJ1-4; D gene ambiguous. The germline V and J ends were trimmed by 7 bases and 7 bases, with 7 bases remaining between them. This CDR3 is built from 11 residues. The CDR3 DNA reads TGTGCCAGCACGGAGGGTGAAAAACTGTTTTTT. This gives the protein CASTEGEKLFF.

This clone was counted a single time. The chain employs TRBV3-1 (or the pseudogene TRBV3-2) and TRBJ1-4; TRBD1 matches at 7 bases. The J segment lost 12 bases and the V segment lost 6 bases, leaving 4 bases of the junction unmatched. Per germline, CDR1 LGHDT and CDR2 YNNKEL (reference sequence). CDR3 size: 11 residues. CDR3 DNA: TGTGCCAGCAGTTACGACAGGGAACTGTTTTTT. It is translated as CASSYDRELFF.